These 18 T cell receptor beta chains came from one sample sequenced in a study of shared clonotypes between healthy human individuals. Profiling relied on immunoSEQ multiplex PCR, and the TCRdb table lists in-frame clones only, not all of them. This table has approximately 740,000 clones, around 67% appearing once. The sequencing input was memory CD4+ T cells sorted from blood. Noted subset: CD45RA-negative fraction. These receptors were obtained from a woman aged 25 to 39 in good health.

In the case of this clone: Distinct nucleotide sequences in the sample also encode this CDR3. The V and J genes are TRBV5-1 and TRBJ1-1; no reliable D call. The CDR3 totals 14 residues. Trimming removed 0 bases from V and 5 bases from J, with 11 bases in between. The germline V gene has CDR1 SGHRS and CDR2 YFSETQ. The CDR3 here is CASSLGGVGTEAFF. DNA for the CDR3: TGCGCCAGCAGCTTGGGTGGGGTTGGTACTGAAGCTTTCTTT.

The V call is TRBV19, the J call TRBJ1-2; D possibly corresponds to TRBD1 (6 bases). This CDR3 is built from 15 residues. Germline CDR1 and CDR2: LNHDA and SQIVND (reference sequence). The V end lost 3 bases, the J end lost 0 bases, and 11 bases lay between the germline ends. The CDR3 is CASSIGTLANYGYTF. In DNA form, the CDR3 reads TGTGCCAGTAGTATCGGGACACTAGCTAACTATGGCTACACCTTC.

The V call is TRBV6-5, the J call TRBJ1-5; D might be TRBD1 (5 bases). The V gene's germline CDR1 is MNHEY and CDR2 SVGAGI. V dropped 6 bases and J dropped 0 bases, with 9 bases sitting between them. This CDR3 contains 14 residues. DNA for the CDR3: TGTGCCAGCAGACCCGGACATAGCAATCAGCCCCAGCATTTT. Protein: CASRPGHSNQPQHF.

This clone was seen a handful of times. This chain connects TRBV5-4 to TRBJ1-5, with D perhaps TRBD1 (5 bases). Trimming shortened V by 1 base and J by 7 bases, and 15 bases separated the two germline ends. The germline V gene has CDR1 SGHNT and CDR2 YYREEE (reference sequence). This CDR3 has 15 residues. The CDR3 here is CASSLSLNRLQPQHF. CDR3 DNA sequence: TGTGCCAGCAGCTTGTCACTCAACAGGCTCCAGCCCCAGCATTTT.

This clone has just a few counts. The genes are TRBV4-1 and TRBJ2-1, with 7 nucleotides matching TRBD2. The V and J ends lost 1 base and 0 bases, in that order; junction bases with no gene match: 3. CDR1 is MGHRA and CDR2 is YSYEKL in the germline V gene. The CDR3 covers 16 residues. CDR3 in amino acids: CASSQGRTSSYNEQFF. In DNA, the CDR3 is TGCGCCAGCAGCCAAGGAAGGACTAGCTCCTACAATGAGCAGTTCTTC.

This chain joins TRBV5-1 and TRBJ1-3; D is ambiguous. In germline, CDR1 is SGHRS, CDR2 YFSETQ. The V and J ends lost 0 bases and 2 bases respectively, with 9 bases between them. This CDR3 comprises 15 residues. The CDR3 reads CASSLEGSPGNTIYF. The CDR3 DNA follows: TGCGCCAGCAGCTTGGAGGGATCCCCTGGAAACACCATATATTTT.

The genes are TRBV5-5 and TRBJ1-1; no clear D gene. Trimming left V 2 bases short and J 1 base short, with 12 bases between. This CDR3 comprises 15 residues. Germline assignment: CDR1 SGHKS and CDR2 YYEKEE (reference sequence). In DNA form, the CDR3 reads TGTGCCAGCAGCTTCACGGGGTGGTCGAACACTGAAGCTTTCTTT. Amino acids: CASSFTGWSNTEAFF. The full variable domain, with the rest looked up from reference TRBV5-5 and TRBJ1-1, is DAGVTQSPTHLIKTRGQQVTLRCSPISGHKSVSWYQQVLGQGPQFIFQYYEKEERGRGNFPDRFSARQFPNYSSELNVNALLLGDSALYLCASSFTGWSNTEAFFGQGTRLTVV.

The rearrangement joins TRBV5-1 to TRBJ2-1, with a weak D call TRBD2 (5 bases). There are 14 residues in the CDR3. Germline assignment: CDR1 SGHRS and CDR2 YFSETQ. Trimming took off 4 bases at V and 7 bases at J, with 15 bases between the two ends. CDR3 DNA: TGCGCCAGCAGCCCACTAAGCGGATCAAATGAGCAGTTCTTC. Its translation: CASSPLSGSNEQFF.

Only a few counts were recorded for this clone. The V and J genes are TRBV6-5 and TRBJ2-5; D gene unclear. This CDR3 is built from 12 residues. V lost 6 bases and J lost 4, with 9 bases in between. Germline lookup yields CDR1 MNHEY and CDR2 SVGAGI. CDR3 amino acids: CASSGPRETQYF. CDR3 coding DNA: TGTGCCAGCAGCGGACCTCGAGAGACCCAGTACTTC.

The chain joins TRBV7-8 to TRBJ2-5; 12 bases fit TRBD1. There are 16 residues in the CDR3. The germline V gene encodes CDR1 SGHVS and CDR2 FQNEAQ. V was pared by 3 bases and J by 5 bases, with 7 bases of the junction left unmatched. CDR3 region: CASSFRDRGRGETQYF. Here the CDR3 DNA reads TGTGCCAGCAGCTTCCGGGACAGGGGGCGAGGCGAGACCCAGTACTTC.

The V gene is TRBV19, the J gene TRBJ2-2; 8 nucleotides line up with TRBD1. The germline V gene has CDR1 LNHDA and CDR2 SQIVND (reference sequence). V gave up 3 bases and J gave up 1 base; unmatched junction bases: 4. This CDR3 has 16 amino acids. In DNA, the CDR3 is TGTGCCAGTAGTATGAGACAGGGGTGGAACACCGGGGAGCTGTTTTTT. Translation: CASSMRQGWNTGELFF. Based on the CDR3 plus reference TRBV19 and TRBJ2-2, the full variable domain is DGGITQSPKYLFRKEGQNVTLSCEQNLNHDAMYWYRQDPGQGLRLIYYSQIVNDFQKGDIAEGYSVSREKKESFPLTVTSAQKNPTAFYLCASSMRQGWNTGELFFGEGSRLTVL.

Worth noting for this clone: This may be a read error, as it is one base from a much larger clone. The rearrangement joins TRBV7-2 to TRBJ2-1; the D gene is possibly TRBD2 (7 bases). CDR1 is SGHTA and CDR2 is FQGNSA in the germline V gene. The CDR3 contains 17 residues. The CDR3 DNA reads TGTGCCAGCAGTTTCCCAGCGGGGACAAGTTCCTACAATGGGCAGTTCTTC. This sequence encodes CASSFPAGTSSYNGQFF.

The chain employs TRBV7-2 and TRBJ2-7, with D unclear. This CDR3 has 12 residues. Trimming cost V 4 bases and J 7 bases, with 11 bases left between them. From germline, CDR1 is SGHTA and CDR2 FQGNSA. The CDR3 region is CASSWGIGEQYF. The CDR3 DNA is TGTGCCAGCAGCTGGGGAATCGGGGAGCAGTACTTC.

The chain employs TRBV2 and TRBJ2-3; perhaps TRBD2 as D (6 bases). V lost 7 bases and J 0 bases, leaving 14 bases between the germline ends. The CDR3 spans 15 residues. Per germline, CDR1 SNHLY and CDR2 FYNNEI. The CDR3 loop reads CASTYSGPSTDTQYF. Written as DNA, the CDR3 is TGTGCCAGCACTTATAGCGGACCTAGCACAGATACGCAGTATTTT.

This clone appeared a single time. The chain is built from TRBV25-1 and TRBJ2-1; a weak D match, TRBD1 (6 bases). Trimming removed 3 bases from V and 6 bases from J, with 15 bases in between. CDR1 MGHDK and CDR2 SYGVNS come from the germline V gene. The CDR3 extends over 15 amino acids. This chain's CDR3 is CASSDGRGLSNEQFF. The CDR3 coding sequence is TGTGCCAGCAGTGATGGCAGGGGATTGTCCAATGAGCAGTTCTTC.

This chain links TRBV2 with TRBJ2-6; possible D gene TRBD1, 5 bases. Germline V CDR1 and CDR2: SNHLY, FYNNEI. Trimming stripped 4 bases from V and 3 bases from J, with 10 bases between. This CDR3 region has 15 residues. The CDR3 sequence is CASSARGFGANVLTF. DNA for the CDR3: TGTGCCAGCAGTGCTAGGGGTTTTGGGGCCAACGTCCTGACTTTC. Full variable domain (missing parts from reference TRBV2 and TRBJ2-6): EPEVTQTPSHQVTQMGQEVILRCVPISNHLYFYWYRQILGQKVEFLVSFYNNEISEKSEIFDDQFSVERPDGSNFTLKIRSTKLEDSAMYFCASSARGFGANVLTFGAGSRLTVL.

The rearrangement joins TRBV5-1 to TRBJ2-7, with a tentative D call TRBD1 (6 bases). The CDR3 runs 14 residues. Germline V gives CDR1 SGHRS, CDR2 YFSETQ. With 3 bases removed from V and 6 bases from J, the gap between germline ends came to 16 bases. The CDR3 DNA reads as TGCGCCAGCAGCTCACAGGGTTCCCTCGGCGAGCAGTACTTC. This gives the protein CASSSQGSLGEQYF.

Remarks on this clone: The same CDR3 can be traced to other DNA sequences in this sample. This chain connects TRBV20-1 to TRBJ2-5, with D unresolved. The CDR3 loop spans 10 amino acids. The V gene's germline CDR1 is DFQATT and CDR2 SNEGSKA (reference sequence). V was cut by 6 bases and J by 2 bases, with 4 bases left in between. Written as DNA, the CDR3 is TGCAGTGCCAAACAAGAGACCCAGTACTTC. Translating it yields CSAKQETQYF.